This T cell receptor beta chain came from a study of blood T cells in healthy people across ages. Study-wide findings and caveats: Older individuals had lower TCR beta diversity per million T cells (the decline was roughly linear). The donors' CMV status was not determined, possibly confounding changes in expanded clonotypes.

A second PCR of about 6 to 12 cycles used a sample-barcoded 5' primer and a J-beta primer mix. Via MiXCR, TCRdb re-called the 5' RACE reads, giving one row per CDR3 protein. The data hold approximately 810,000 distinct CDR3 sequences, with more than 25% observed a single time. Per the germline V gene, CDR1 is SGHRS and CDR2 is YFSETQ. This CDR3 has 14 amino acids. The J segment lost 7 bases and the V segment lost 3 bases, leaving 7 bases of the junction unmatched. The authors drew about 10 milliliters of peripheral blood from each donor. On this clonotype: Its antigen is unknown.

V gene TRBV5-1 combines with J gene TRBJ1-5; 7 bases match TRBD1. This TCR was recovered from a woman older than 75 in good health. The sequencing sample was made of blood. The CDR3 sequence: CASSWEQGQQPQHF. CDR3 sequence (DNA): TGCGCCAGCAGCTGGGAACAGGGGCAGCAGCCCCAGCATTTT.